A selection of T cell receptor beta chains follows, all from one sample in a study of T-cell reconstitution after alpha-beta-depleted transplantation in children. TCRdb re-called the PCR reads with MiXCR, one entry per CDR3 protein. The sample records 550,000 to 800,000 distinct CDR3 sequences, around 13% being singletons. Specimen: PBMCs, collected before TCRalphabeta/CD19-depleted stem cell transplant. The receptors come from a girl aged 2 to 9 with congenital amegakaryocytic thrombocytopenia, due to receive a stem cell transplant. CDR3s include the opening cysteine and the closing phenylalanine or tryptophan. Each record gives: J gene, D gene, clone size, V gene, CDR3 protein, CDR3 DNA. D genes are given only for firm matches. Clone size is stated in some rows and not others, as once, few, many or a class when expanded.

J gene: TRBJ2-7; D gene: -; clone size: many; V gene: TRBV5-1; CDR3 protein: CASRKGPALAVPLSYEQYF; CDR3 DNA: TGCGCCAGCAGGAAAGGGCCAGCACTAGCCGTGCCGCTTTCCTACGAGCAGTACTTC
J gene: TRBJ2-7; D gene: -; clone size: many; V gene: TRBV20-1; CDR3 protein: CSAGVIVPEQYF; CDR3 DNA: TGCAGTGCCGGGGTTATAGTGCCCGAGCAGTACTTC
J gene: TRBJ2-7; D gene: -; clone size: few; V gene: TRBV6-6; CDR3 protein: CASSYYGGDEQYF; CDR3 DNA: TGTGCCAGCAGTTACTATGGGGGCGACGAGCAGTACTTC
J gene: TRBJ2-5; D gene: -; clone size: many; V gene: TRBV12-3/TRBV12-4; CDR3 protein: CASRGDQQETQYF; CDR3 DNA: TGTGCCAGCAGAGGCGACCAGCAAGAGACCCAGTACTTC
J gene: TRBJ1-1; D gene: TRBD1; clone size: many; V gene: TRBV5-5; CDR3 protein: CASSSQQGSTEAFF; CDR3 DNA: TGTGCCAGCAGCTCTCAACAGGGGAGCACTGAAGCTTTCTTT
J gene: TRBJ1-6; D gene: TRBD1; clone size: many; V gene: TRBV6-5; CDR3 protein: CASSSRTGDSPLHF; CDR3 DNA: TGTGCCAGCAGTTCCCGGACAGGGGATTCACCCCTCCACTTT
J gene: TRBJ2-5; D gene: -; clone size: few; V gene: TRBV6-5; CDR3 protein: CASSYSRGTQETQYF; CDR3 DNA: TGTGCCAGCAGTTACTCGAGAGGGACCCAAGAGACCCAGTACTTC
J gene: TRBJ2-5; D gene: -; clone size: few; V gene: TRBV27; CDR3 protein: CASRNLAEGPLQETQYF; CDR3 DNA: TGTGCCAGCAGGAACCTCGCAGAGGGCCCATTACAAGAGACCCAGTACTTC
J gene: TRBJ2-1; D gene: -; clone size: many; V gene: TRBV5-1; CDR3 protein: CASSTNNEQFF; CDR3 DNA: TGTGCCAGCAGCACCAACAATGAGCAGTTCTTC
J gene: TRBJ2-1; D gene: TRBD2; clone size: few; V gene: TRBV10-3; CDR3 protein: CAIRRGANGRAKRSSYNEQFF; CDR3 DNA: TGTGCCATCAGGAGGGGGGCCAACGGGAGGGCCAAGAGGAGCTCCTACAATGAGCAGTTCTTC
J gene: TRBJ2-1; D gene: TRBD2; clone size: many; V gene: TRBV20-1; CDR3 protein: CSARPIAGPIYNEQFF; CDR3 DNA: TGCAGTGCTAGGCCGATAGCGGGTCCCATCTACAATGAGCAGTTCTTC
J gene: TRBJ2-7; D gene: -; clone size: -; V gene: TRBV5-1; CDR3 protein: CASSLANPLNVGEQYF; CDR3 DNA: TGCGCCAGCAGCTTGGCCAATCCCCTAAATGTGGGAGAGCAGTACTTC
J gene: TRBJ2-4; D gene: -; clone size: -; V gene: TRBV20-1; CDR3 protein: CSARPLESGKNIQYF; CDR3 DNA: TGCAGTGCTAGACCCCTGGAGAGCGGCAAAAACATTCAGTACTTC
J gene: TRBJ2-4; D gene: TRBD2; clone size: many; V gene: TRBV20-1; CDR3 protein: CSASPSGVAKNIQYF; CDR3 DNA: TGCAGTGCTAGTCCCAGCGGGGTAGCCAAAAACATTCAGTACTTC
J gene: TRBJ2-3; D gene: TRBD2; clone size: many; V gene: TRBV20-1; CDR3 protein: CSAISGRAGDTQYF; CDR3 DNA: TGCAGTGCTATTAGCGGGAGGGCCGGAGATACGCAGTATTTT
J gene: TRBJ2-3; D gene: -; clone size: many; V gene: TRBV5-1; CDR3 protein: CASSSFGSTDTQYF; CDR3 DNA: TGCGCCAGCAGCTCGTTCGGCAGCACAGATACGCAGTATTTT
J gene: TRBJ1-5; D gene: TRBD1; clone size: many; V gene: TRBV5-1; CDR3 protein: CASSFEGAPGQPQHF; CDR3 DNA: TGCGCCAGCAGCTTCGAGGGGGCGCCGGGTCAGCCCCAGCATTTT
J gene: TRBJ2-5; D gene: -; clone size: -; V gene: TRBV5-5; CDR3 protein: CASSHRDVKDTQYF; CDR3 DNA: TGTGCCAGCAGTCACCGGGACGTCAAAGACACCCAGTACTTC
J gene: TRBJ1-2; D gene: -; clone size: few; V gene: TRBV12-3/TRBV12-4; CDR3 protein: CASSLLDRGDYGYTF; CDR3 DNA: TGTGCCAGCAGTCTTCTTGACAGAGGGGACTATGGCTACACCTTC
J gene: TRBJ2-3; D gene: -; clone size: many; V gene: TRBV15; CDR3 protein: CATSWGVEAADTQYF; CDR3 DNA: TGTGCCACCAGCTGGGGGGTGGAAGCCGCAGATACGCAGTATTTT
J gene: TRBJ2-2; D gene: TRBD2; clone size: many; V gene: TRBV4-1; CDR3 protein: CASSQVIAGLNTGELFF; CDR3 DNA: TGCGCCAGCAGCCAGGTTATAGCGGGATTGAACACCGGGGAGCTGTTTTTT
J gene: TRBJ1-1; D gene: -; clone size: many; V gene: TRBV5-1; CDR3 protein: CASSFGTPGGTEAFF; CDR3 DNA: TGCGCCAGCAGCTTTGGGACGCCAGGAGGGACTGAAGCTTTCTTT
J gene: TRBJ2-3; D gene: TRBD2; clone size: -; V gene: TRBV20-1; CDR3 protein: CSASPGGSTDTQYF; CDR3 DNA: TGCAGTGCTAGTCCGGGAGGGAGCACAGATACGCAGTATTTT
J gene: TRBJ2-7; D gene: TRBD2; clone size: few; V gene: TRBV28; CDR3 protein: CASSPVTSGSFVGWSEEQYF; CDR3 DNA: TGTGCCAGCAGTCCAGTAACTAGCGGGAGTTTTGTGGGATGGTCGGAAGAGCAGTACTTC
J gene: TRBJ2-1; D gene: -; clone size: few; V gene: TRBV5-1; CDR3 protein: CASSFRETDNEQFF; CDR3 DNA: TGCGCCAGCAGCTTTCGGGAAACTGACAATGAGCAGTTCTTC
J gene: TRBJ2-1; D gene: -; clone size: few; V gene: TRBV5-1; CDR3 protein: CASSSGPDRGNEQFF; CDR3 DNA: TGCGCCAGCAGCTCCGGACCAGACCGGGGTAATGAGCAGTTCTTC
J gene: TRBJ2-2; D gene: TRBD2; clone size: -; V gene: TRBV27; CDR3 protein: CASSDLAGVDTGELFF; CDR3 DNA: TGTGCCAGCAGTGATCTAGCGGGAGTTGACACCGGGGAGCTGTTTTTT
J gene: TRBJ2-5; D gene: -; clone size: -; V gene: TRBV9; CDR3 protein: CASSVGGSVQETQYF; CDR3 DNA: TGTGCCAGCAGCGTAGGCGGCAGCGTCCAAGAGACCCAGTACTTC
J gene: TRBJ2-1; D gene: -; clone size: few; V gene: TRBV7-2; CDR3 protein: CASSLAGTSNNEQFF; CDR3 DNA: TGTGCCAGCAGCTTAGCCGGGACTTCGAACAATGAGCAGTTCTTC
J gene: TRBJ2-5; D gene: -; clone size: -; V gene: TRBV18; CDR3 protein: CASSPSRGDETQYF; CDR3 DNA: TGTGCCAGCTCACCTTCTAGAGGGGACGAGACCCAGTACTTC
J gene: TRBJ2-1; D gene: -; clone size: many; V gene: TRBV5-1; CDR3 protein: CASSLGWVPSYNEQFF; CDR3 DNA: TGCGCCAGCAGCTTGGGATGGGTCCCCTCCTACAATGAGCAGTTCTTC
J gene: TRBJ2-1; D gene: -; clone size: few; V gene: TRBV19; CDR3 protein: CASSIPPGDEQFF; CDR3 DNA: TGTGCCAGTAGTATCCCCCCCGGTGATGAGCAGTTCTTC
J gene: TRBJ2-5; D gene: -; clone size: many; V gene: TRBV28; CDR3 protein: CAILMEETQYF; CDR3 DNA: TGTGCCATCCTGATGGAGGAGACCCAGTACTTC
J gene: TRBJ2-1; D gene: -; clone size: -; V gene: TRBV7-2; CDR3 protein: CASSLSPPGEQFF; CDR3 DNA: TGTGCCAGCAGCTTATCACCACCAGGGGAGCAGTTCTTC
J gene: TRBJ2-5; D gene: TRBD2; clone size: -; V gene: TRBV15; CDR3 protein: CATSELSGRYQETQYF; CDR3 DNA: TGTGCCACCAGCGAACTTAGCGGGAGGTACCAAGAGACCCAGTACTTC
J gene: TRBJ1-5; D gene: -; clone size: many; V gene: TRBV12-3/TRBV12-4; CDR3 protein: CASSLEYRQPQHF; CDR3 DNA: TGTGCCAGCAGTTTAGAGTACAGACAGCCCCAGCATTTT
J gene: TRBJ2-3; D gene: -; clone size: -; V gene: TRBV25-1; CDR3 protein: CASSVGGRTRDTQYF; CDR3 DNA: TGTGCCAGCAGTGTAGGGGGACGGACAAGAGATACGCAGTATTTT
J gene: TRBJ2-5; D gene: -; clone size: many; V gene: TRBV20-1; CDR3 protein: CSASTALSNQETQYF; CDR3 DNA: TGCAGTGCTTCGACGGCTCTTAGTAACCAAGAGACCCAGTACTTC
J gene: TRBJ2-5; D gene: -; clone size: few; V gene: TRBV28; CDR3 protein: CASSGAPEETQYF; CDR3 DNA: TGTGCCAGCAGTGGGGCGCCAGAAGAGACCCAGTACTTC
J gene: TRBJ2-3; D gene: -; clone size: -; V gene: TRBV28; CDR3 protein: CASSFSGQLPSTDTQYF; CDR3 DNA: TGTGCCAGCAGTTTTAGTGGACAGCTCCCTAGCACAGATACGCAGTATTTT
J gene: TRBJ2-1; D gene: -; clone size: few; V gene: TRBV6-2/TRBV6-3; CDR3 protein: CASTRWRDSYNEQFF; CDR3 DNA: TGTGCCAGCACCAGATGGCGGGACTCCTACAATGAGCAGTTCTTC
J gene: TRBJ2-2; D gene: -; clone size: -; V gene: TRBV5-1; CDR3 protein: CASGYRDTGELFF; CDR3 DNA: TGCGCCAGCGGGTACAGGGATACCGGGGAGCTGTTTTTT
J gene: TRBJ1-4; D gene: -; clone size: many; V gene: TRBV20-1; CDR3 protein: CSARNTTNEKLFF; CDR3 DNA: TGCAGTGCTCGTAATACAACTAATGAAAAACTGTTTTTT
J gene: TRBJ2-7; D gene: -; clone size: many; V gene: TRBV6-5; CDR3 protein: CASSYSFTGAPYEQYF; CDR3 DNA: TGTGCCAGCAGTTACTCCTTTACTGGGGCTCCCTACGAGCAGTACTTC
J gene: TRBJ2-3; D gene: -; clone size: few; V gene: TRBV7-8; CDR3 protein: CASSFPGSSTDTQYF; CDR3 DNA: TGTGCCAGCAGTTTCCCCGGCTCTAGCACAGATACGCAGTATTTT
J gene: TRBJ2-1; D gene: TRBD2; clone size: many; V gene: TRBV20-1; CDR3 protein: CSARDPGTTYNEQFF; CDR3 DNA: TGCAGTGCTAGAGACCCCGGGACTACTTACAATGAGCAGTTCTTC
J gene: TRBJ2-3; D gene: -; clone size: many; V gene: TRBV5-1; CDR3 protein: CASRTGQSSSTDTQYF; CDR3 DNA: TGCGCCAGCAGGACTGGACAGTCTTCTAGCACAGATACGCAGTATTTT
J gene: TRBJ2-7; D gene: TRBD2; clone size: -; V gene: TRBV20-1; CDR3 protein: CSAQLAGGLYEQYF; CDR3 DNA: TGCAGTGCGCAACTAGCGGGAGGTCTATACGAGCAGTACTTC
J gene: TRBJ2-5; D gene: TRBD2; clone size: few; V gene: TRBV29-1; CDR3 protein: CSVETGGQETQYF; CDR3 DNA: TGCAGCGTGGAGACGGGAGGACAAGAGACCCAGTACTTC